This T cell receptor beta chain was observed in a study of early T cells in non-severe SARS-CoV-2 infection. About the research overall: Unsorted whole blood bulk RNA was sequenced, with unpaired chains.

This CDR3 is built from 16 residues. Germline CDR1 is MNHEY and CDR2 is SVGEGT. V dropped 7 bases and J dropped 0; count of bases not matched to a gene: 9. A few counts support this clonotype. Its specificity is not known. The study, taken as a whole, reports: VDJdb-based matching was biased toward anti-spike CD8 responses and missed private and CD4 specificities.

Researchers attached unique molecular identifiers to individual cDNA molecules. TCRdb reprocessed the 5' RACE reads via MiXCR and lists one record per CDR3 protein. The data contain roughly 25,000 distinct CDR3 sequences, more than 4.5% of them singletons. Input material: whole blood. The chain joins TRBV6-2 or TRBV6-3 to TRBJ1-5; 7 nucleotides line up with TRBD1. The receptor's source is an adult who was a healthcare worker with PCR-confirmed SARS-CoV-2 infection or an uninfected control (not recorded which). The CDR3 bases are TGTGCCAGCACCCGGACAGGAACCGATAGCAATCAGCCCCAGCATTTT. Residues: CASTRTGTDSNQPQHF.